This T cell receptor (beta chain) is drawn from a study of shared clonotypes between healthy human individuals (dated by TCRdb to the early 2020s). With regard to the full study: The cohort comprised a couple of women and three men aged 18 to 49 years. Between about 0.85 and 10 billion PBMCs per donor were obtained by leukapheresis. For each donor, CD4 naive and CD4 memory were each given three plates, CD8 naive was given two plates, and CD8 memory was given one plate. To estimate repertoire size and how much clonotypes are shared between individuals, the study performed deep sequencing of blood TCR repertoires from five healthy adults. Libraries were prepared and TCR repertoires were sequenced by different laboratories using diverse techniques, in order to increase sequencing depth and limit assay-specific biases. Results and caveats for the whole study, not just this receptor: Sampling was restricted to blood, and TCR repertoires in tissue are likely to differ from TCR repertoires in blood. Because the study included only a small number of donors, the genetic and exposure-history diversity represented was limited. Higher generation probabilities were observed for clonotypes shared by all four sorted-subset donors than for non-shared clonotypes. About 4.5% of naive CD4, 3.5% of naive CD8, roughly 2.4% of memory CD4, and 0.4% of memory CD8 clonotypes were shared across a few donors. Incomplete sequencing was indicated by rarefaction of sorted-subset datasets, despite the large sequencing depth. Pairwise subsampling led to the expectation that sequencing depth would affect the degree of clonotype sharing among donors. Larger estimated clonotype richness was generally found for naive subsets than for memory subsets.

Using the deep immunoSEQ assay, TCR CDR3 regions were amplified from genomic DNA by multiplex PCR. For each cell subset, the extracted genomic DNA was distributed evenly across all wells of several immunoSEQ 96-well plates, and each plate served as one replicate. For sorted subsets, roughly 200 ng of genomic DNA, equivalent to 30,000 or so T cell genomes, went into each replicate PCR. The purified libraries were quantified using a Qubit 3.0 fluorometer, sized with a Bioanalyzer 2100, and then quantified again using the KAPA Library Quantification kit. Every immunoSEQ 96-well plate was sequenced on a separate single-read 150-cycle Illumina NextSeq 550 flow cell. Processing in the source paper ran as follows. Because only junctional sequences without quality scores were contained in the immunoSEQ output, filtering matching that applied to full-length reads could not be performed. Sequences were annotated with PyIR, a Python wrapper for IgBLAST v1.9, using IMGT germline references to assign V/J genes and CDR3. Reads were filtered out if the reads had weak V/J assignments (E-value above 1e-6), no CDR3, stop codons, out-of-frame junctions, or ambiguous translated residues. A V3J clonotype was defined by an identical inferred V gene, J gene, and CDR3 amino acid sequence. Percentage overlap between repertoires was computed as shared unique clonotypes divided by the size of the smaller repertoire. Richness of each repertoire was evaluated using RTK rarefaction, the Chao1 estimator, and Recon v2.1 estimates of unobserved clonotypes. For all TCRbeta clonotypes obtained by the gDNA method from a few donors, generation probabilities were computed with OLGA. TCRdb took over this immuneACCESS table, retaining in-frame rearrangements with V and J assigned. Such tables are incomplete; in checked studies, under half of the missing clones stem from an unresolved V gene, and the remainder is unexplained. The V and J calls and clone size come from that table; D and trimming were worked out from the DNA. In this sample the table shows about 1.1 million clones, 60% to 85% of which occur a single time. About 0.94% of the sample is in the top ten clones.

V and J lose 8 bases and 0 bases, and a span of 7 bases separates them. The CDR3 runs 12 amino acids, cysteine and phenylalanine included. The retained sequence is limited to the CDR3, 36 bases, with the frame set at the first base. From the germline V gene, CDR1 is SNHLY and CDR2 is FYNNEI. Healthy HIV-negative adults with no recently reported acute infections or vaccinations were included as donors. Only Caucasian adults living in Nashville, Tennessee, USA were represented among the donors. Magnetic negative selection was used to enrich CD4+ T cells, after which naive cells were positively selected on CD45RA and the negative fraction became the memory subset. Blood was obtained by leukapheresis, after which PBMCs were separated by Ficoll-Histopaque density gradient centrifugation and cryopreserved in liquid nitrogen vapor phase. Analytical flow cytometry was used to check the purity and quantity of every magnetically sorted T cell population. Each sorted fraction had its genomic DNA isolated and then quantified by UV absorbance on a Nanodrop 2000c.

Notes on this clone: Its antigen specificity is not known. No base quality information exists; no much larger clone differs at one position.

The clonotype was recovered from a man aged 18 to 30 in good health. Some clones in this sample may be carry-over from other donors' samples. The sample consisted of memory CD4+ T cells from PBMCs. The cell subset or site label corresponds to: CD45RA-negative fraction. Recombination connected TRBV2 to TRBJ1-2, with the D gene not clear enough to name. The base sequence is TGTGCCAGCGGGAGGGCTAACTATGGCTACACCTTC. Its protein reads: CASGRANYGYTF. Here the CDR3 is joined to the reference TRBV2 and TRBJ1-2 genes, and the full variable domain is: EPEVTQTPSHQVTQMGQEVILRCVPISNHLYFYWYRQILGQKVEFLVSFYNNEISEKSEIFDDQFSVERPDGSNFTLKIRSTKLEDSAMYFCASGRANYGYTFGSGTRLTVV.